The 21 T cell receptor beta chains presented below share a single source sample, sequenced in a study of T cell changes during pregnancy in multiple sclerosis (dated by TCRdb to between 2018 and 2020). Receptors were amplified or captured by the immunoSEQ multiplex PCR assay. The table was pulled from immuneACCESS by TCRdb, which kept in-frame rearrangements only. Such tables lose some clones; where checked, under half of the loss comes from unresolved V genes, and the rest has no known cause. For this sample there are around 56,000 clones; 89% appear just once. Jointly, the top ten make up approximately 2% of the sample. Sequences were derived from peripheral blood, sampled after pregnancy. The receptors derive from a female donor with multiple sclerosis, enrolled in a pregnancy study.

This clone was detected only once. This chain links TRBV7-8 with TRBJ1-5; D uncertain. The CDR3 runs 15 residues. Trimming left V 5 bases short and J 5 bases short, with 16 bases between. Germline V CDR1 and CDR2: SGHVS, FQNEAQ. The CDR3 sequence is CASSPIGREDQPQHF. The CDR3 DNA is TGTGCCAGCAGCCCAATCGGTAGGGAGGATCAGCCCCAGCATTTT.

The table lists this clone with a count of one. The rearrangement joins TRBV28 to TRBJ1-5; D is perhaps TRBD1 (6 bases). The CDR3 totals 16 residues. Trimming left V 4 bases short and J 1 base short, with 14 bases between. CDR1 is MDHEN, CDR2 SYDVKM, per germline. CDR3 sequence reads: CASSSQGSTSNQPQHF. The CDR3 nucleotides read TGTGCCAGCAGTTCTCAGGGGAGCACCAGCAATCAGCCCCAGCATTTT.

This clone was recorded a few times. V and J are TRBV6-6 and TRBJ1-1; TRBD1 is a possible D gene (5 bases). V was clipped by 4 bases and J by 5 bases, with 14 bases between them. Germline lookup yields CDR1 MNHNY and CDR2 SVGAGI (reference sequence). The CDR3 is 14 amino acids. CDR3 coding DNA: TGTGCCAGCAGTTCAGGGTGGGTCAGGACTGAAGCTTTCTTT. This encodes CASSSGWVRTEAFF.

The rearrangement links TRBV18 to TRBJ2-7; tentatively, D is TRBD1 (6 bases). Germline V lookup: CDR1 KGHSH, CDR2 LQKENI. This CDR3 region has 13 residues. V was cut by 6 bases and J by 5 bases, with 14 bases left in between. In nucleotides, the CDR3 is TGTGCCAGCTCCCCTACAGGGAGCCACGAGCAGTACTTC. Amino acids: CASSPTGSHEQYF.

The chain combines TRBV4-3 with TRBJ2-1; 7 bases are a match to TRBD2. V trimming: 0 bases; J trimming: 4 bases; junction bases outside the gene matches: 9. Germline assignment: CDR1 LGHNA and CDR2 YSLEER. The CDR3 consists of 17 residues. The chain's CDR3 is CASSQEFWDYGYNEQFF. CDR3 DNA sequence: TGCGCCAGCAGCCAAGAGTTCTGGGACTACGGATACAATGAGCAGTTCTTC.

The chain carries TRBV25-1 and TRBJ1-1; 7 bases are a match to TRBD1. The CDR3 is 11 amino acids. Looked up from germline, CDR1 is MGHDK and CDR2 is SYGVNS. J was trimmed by 8 bases and V by 7 bases; bases with no gene match: 4. CDR3 sequence: CASIMTGEAFF. The DNA for the CDR3 is TGTGCCAGCATTATGACAGGGGAAGCTTTCTTT.

The chain joins TRBV4-1 to TRBJ2-5, with 7 bases that match TRBD2. The CDR3 loop spans 16 amino acids. The trim removed 1 base at V and 2 bases at J, leaving 7 bases unmatched. Germline V gene lookup returns CDR1 MGHRA and CDR2 YSYEKL. The CDR3 sequence: CASSQGPGLRQETQYF. DNA of the CDR3: TGCGCCAGCAGCCAAGGACCGGGACTACGTCAAGAGACCCAGTACTTC.

V gene TRBV6-1 combines with J gene TRBJ2-2, with 9 bases aligning to TRBD2. The germline V gene encodes CDR1 MNHNS and CDR2 SASEGT. This CDR3 is 17 amino acids long. The trim removed 4 bases at V and 6 bases at J, leaving 12 bases unmatched. For the CDR3, the DNA is TGTGCCAGCAGTGTGCCTAGCGGGGAAGGTTTCGCCGGGGAGCTGTTTTTT. Translation: CASSVPSGEGFAGELFF.

This chain links TRBV14 with TRBJ1-5; D gene unclear. V was trimmed by 1 base and J by 3 bases, leaving 10 bases between them. The CDR3 runs 15 residues. Germline V lookup: CDR1 SGHDN, CDR2 FVKESK. The CDR3 DNA sequence: TGTGCCAGCAGCCAAGGGGCCGGAACCAATCAGCCCCAGCATTTT. It translates to CASSQGAGTNQPQHF.

The rearrangement joins TRBV7-9 to TRBJ1-1; TRBD1 might be the D (5 bases). The CDR3 runs 16 residues. Trimming pared 3 bases from V and 1 base from J, leaving 15 bases between. Germline values: CDR1 SEHNR, CDR2 FQNEAQ (reference sequence). The CDR3 coding sequence is TGTGCCAGCAGCTTTTCGCCCCCCGACAGGAACACTGAAGCTTTCTTT. Residues: CASSFSPPDRNTEAFF.

This rearrangement joins TRBV11-3 to TRBJ2-7; 7 bases map to TRBD1. The CDR3 is 16 amino acids. The V gene's germline CDR1 is SGHNT and CDR2 YENEEA. Trimming at V came to 6 bases and at J to 2 bases, leaving 13 bases not matched to a gene. CDR3 loop: CASRPEGDRATYEQYF. In nucleotides, the CDR3 is TGTGCCAGCAGGCCTGAAGGGGACAGAGCCACCTACGAGCAGTACTTC.

The chain recombines TRBV19 with TRBJ2-3; D is uncertain. Per the germline V gene, CDR1 is LNHDA and CDR2 is SQIVND (reference sequence). Trimming removed 6 bases at V and 6 bases at J, with 13 bases between. The CDR3 loop spans 13 amino acids. CDR3 DNA: TGTGCCAGTAGGCCCAGAGCGTACGATACGCAGTATTTT. Translated: CASRPRAYDTQYF.

Remarks on this clone: Within the sample, other DNA sequences also encode this same CDR3. V is TRBV5-1 and J is TRBJ2-5, with TRBD2 matching 14 bases. J was trimmed by 4 bases and V by 4 bases; bases with no gene match: 3. This CDR3 contains 15 residues. Germline V lookup: CDR1 SGHRS, CDR2 YFSETQ. CDR3 in amino acids: CASSPGLAGGETQYF. In DNA form, the CDR3 reads TGCGCCAGCAGCCCAGGACTAGCGGGGGGAGAGACCCAGTACTTC.

This chain links TRBV7-3 with TRBJ2-1; 14 bases line up with TRBD2. The junction had 7 bases not matched to a gene; V was cut back by 5 bases and J by 7 bases. The germline V gene encodes CDR1 SGHTA and CDR2 FQGTGA. This CDR3 is built from 16 residues. As DNA, the CDR3 is TGTGCCAGCAGCCCGCCGACTAGCGGGGGGGTGAATGAGCAGTTCTTC. Its protein product is CASSPPTSGGVNEQFF.

This rearrangement joins TRBV5-1 to TRBJ2-3, with TRBD2 matching 10 bases. The germline gives CDR1 SGHRS, CDR2 YFSETQ. This CDR3 contains 17 residues. V shed 0 bases, J shed 0 bases, and the junction held 4 bases outside the gene matches. In DNA form, the CDR3 reads TGCGCCAGCAGCTTGGAAGCAGCGGGGGGGAGCACAGATACGCAGTATTTT. It yields the protein CASSLEAAGGSTDTQYF.

The chain joins TRBV30 to TRBJ2-1, with D unclear. CDR1 is GTSNPN, CDR2 SVGIG, per germline (reference sequence). CDR3 length: 13 residues. V lost 0 bases and J lost 3, with 6 bases in between. CDR3 loop: CAWSVWLYNEQFF. CDR3 in DNA: TGTGCCTGGAGTGTCTGGCTCTACAATGAGCAGTTCTTC. The full variable domain, with the rest looked up from reference TRBV30 and TRBJ2-1, is SQTIHQWPATLVQPVGSPLSLECTVEGTSNPNLYWYRQAAGRGLQLLFYSVGIGQISSEVPQNLSASRPQDRQFILSSKKLLLSDSGFYLCAWSVWLYNEQFFGPGTRLTVL.

The chain is built from TRBV13 and TRBJ2-3, with a possible D match to TRBD2 (5 bases). V was pared by 11 bases and J by 6 bases, with 9 bases between. CDR3 length equals 10 residues. The germline CDR1 and CDR2 sequences are PRHDT and FYEKMQ (reference sequence). In nucleotides, the CDR3 is TGTGCCGCGGGCGCGGATACGCAGTATTTT. Amino acids: CAAGADTQYF.

Remarks on this clone: Other DNA sequences within the sample encode an identical CDR3. V gene TRBV9 combines with J gene TRBJ1-2; 9 nucleotides match TRBD1. The CDR3 has 14 amino acids. With V trimmed by 4 bases and J by 2 bases, 3 bases remained unmatched. Germline CDR1 SGDLS, CDR2 YYNGEE. DNA for the CDR3: TGTGCCAGCAGCCCGGACAGGGGAAACTATGGCTACACCTTC. This encodes CASSPDRGNYGYTF.

The rearrangement joins TRBV5-1 to TRBJ2-3, with D possibly matching TRBD2 (5 bases). Germline V gene sequence: CDR1 SGHRS, CDR2 YFSETQ. The CDR3 has 13 amino acids. V shed 6 bases and J shed 2 bases, with 10 bases lying between them. The CDR3 sequence is CASKREITDTQYF. The CDR3, as DNA: TGCGCCAGCAAGAGGGAGATCACAGATACGCAGTATTTT.

This clone appeared once. The rearrangement uses TRBV19 and TRBJ1-1; 7 bases match TRBD1. This CDR3 has 14 residues. Unmatched junction bases numbered 5, after V lost 6 bases and J lost 1 base. CDR1 LNHDA and CDR2 SQIVND come from the germline V gene (reference sequence). CDR3 DNA sequence: TGTGCCAGTAGGGCGGACAGGACGAACACTGAAGCTTTCTTT. Its protein is CASRADRTNTEAFF.

Concerning this clone itself: This sample includes further DNA sequences coding for the same CDR3. The J gene is TRBJ1-2, the V gene TRBV11-2, with TRBD1 as a possible D gene (6 bases). V lost 7 bases and J 8 bases, leaving 20 bases between the germline ends. Germline CDR1 is SGHAT and CDR2 is FQNNGV. The CDR3 has 14 residues. The CDR3 is CASKISGGAEGYTF. CDR3 DNA: TGTGCCAGCAAAATCTCGGGGGGGGCAGAAGGCTACACCTTC.